This paragraph reports one T cell receptor (beta chain). Antigen: not known. This entry is derived from a study of OX40 agonist ivuxolimab in advanced cancers. Study-wide findings and caveats: There was clonal expansion of CD4+ and CD8+ blood T cells by week 6 at 0.1 to 3.0 mg/kg.

In germline, CDR1 is SGHKS, CDR2 YYEKEE (reference sequence). V was cut by 4 bases and J by 0 bases, with 10 bases left in between. This CDR3 contains 15 residues. Repertoires were generated with immunoSEQ multiplex PCR, while TCRdb's copy carries only in-frame clones and drops some. This sample has some 97,000 clones, with 85% to 90% found just once. This TCR came from an adult with an advanced solid tumor such as melanoma, head and neck, liver or kidney cancer. V usage is TRBV5-5 and J usage is TRBJ2-2; D possibly corresponds to TRBD2 (5 bases). Sequenced material: CD4+ or CD8+ T cells sorted from blood, taken in a trial of the OX40 agonist ivuxolimab. The CDR3 nucleotides are TGTGCCAGCAGCCGGGAAACGCCGAACACCGGGGAGCTGTTTTTT. Translating gives CASSRETPNTGELFF.